This T cell receptor beta chain is from a study of early T cells in non-severe SARS-CoV-2 infection. Across the whole study: Investigators sequenced bulk RNA drawn from unsorted whole blood, and chains remained unpaired.

This clonotype was seen at least ten times. CDR1 and CDR2 (germline): SNHLY, FYNNEI. The V end lost 5 bases, the J end lost 3 bases, and 1 base lay between the germline ends. The CDR3 sequence is 11 residues long. Individual cDNA molecules were tagged with unique molecular identifiers, the study reported. TCRdb re-analysed the 5' RACE reads in MiXCR, keeping a single row per CDR3 protein. The sample has 30,000 to 35,000 distinct CDR3 sequences; about 4.2% are singletons. The chain couples TRBV2 to TRBJ2-2; D unclear. The origin of this receptor is an adult who was a healthcare worker with PCR-confirmed SARS-CoV-2 infection or an uninfected control (not recorded which). The sample consisted of whole blood. CDR3 DNA sequence: TGTGCCAGCAGTTACACCGGGGAGCTGTTTTTT. Translating gives CASSYTGELFF.